The next 9 T cell receptor beta chains were all read from a single sample in a study of graft-versus-host responses after intestinal transplantation. Their antigens are not known. Assay: immunoSEQ multiplex PCR; the TCRdb copy retains only in-frame clones and omits some. The sample contains about 85,000 clones, roughly 80% of which appear only once. The sample consisted of unstimulated CD8+ T cells sorted from spleen or lymph node cells, taken before intestinal transplant. These receptors were taken from a human donor who received an intestinal transplant.

The rearrangement links TRBV6-1 to TRBJ2-7; D is possibly TRBD2 (7 bases). This CDR3 contains 15 residues. The germline V gene encodes CDR1 MNHNS and CDR2 SASEGT. V lost 4 bases, J lost 7 bases, and 20 bases lay in between. The CDR3 here is CASSGGATLGGEQYF. CDR3 DNA sequence: TGTGCCAGCAGTGGGGGGGCGACTCTGGGGGGGGAGCAGTACTTC.

This chain connects TRBV27 to TRBJ2-7, with 9 bases that match TRBD1. Germline CDR1 MNHEY, CDR2 SMNVEV (reference sequence). The CDR3 is 15 residues long. V lost 4 bases to trimming and J lost 5 bases; unmatched junction nucleotides: 9. CDR3 residues: CASSSPTDRGNEQYF. The CDR3 DNA reads TGTGCCAGCAGTTCCCCGACGGACAGGGGCAACGAGCAGTACTTC.

This chain connects TRBV11-2 to TRBJ1-1, with a weak D call TRBD1 (5 bases). CDR1 is SGHAT, CDR2 FQNNGV, per germline. CDR3 length: 14 amino acids. Trimming took off 3 bases at V and 6 bases at J, with 14 bases between the two ends. CDR3 protein: CASSFGQGSAEAFF. In DNA, the CDR3 is TGTGCCAGCAGCTTTGGGCAGGGAAGCGCTGAAGCTTTCTTT.

The chain carries TRBV6-6 and TRBJ1-1, with D hard to call. CDR1 is MNHNY, CDR2 SVGAGI, per germline (reference sequence). V gave up 0 bases and J gave up 0 bases, with 5 bases separating them. This CDR3 region has 14 residues. CDR3 bases: TGTGCCAGCAGTTACTCGGAGGTGAACACTGAAGCTTTCTTT. Translating gives CASSYSEVNTEAFF.

The chain recombines TRBV5-5 with TRBJ2-5; 7 bases are shared with TRBD2. The CDR3 contains 14 residues. Germline-derived CDR1 and CDR2 are SGHKS and YYEKEE (reference sequence). Trimming cost V 4 bases and J 0 bases; bases outside gene matches: 3. The CDR3 region is CASSLGTNQETQYF. The CDR3 DNA is TGTGCCAGCAGCCTCGGGACTAACCAAGAGACCCAGTACTTC.

J is TRBJ2-7 and V is TRBV12-2; the table names TRBD2, a call not compared with the DNA. TRBV12-2 is a pseudogene segment. This CDR3 is built from 12 residues. CDR3 nucleotide sequence: TGTGCAACCAGCGGCAGGTCATACGAGCAGTACTTC. Amino acid sequence: CATSGRSYEQYF.

The table lists this clone with a few counts. The chain combines TRBV7-3 with TRBJ2-5; D could derive from TRBD1 or TRBD2 (6 bases each). Trimming pared 2 bases from V and 4 bases from J, leaving 14 bases between. This CDR3 contains 15 residues. Germline V lookup: CDR1 SGHTA, CDR2 FQGTGA. DNA of the CDR3: TGTGCCAGCAGCTTATATCCGGGGGCGGCAGAGACCCAGTACTTC. Protein: CASSLYPGAAETQYF.

The chain links TRBV25-1 to TRBJ2-7, with 8 bases that match TRBD2. The CDR3 is 14 residues long. Germline V gives CDR1 MGHDK, CDR2 SYGVNS. The ends lost 4 bases at V and 3 bases at J; junction bases unmatched: 5. Written as DNA, the CDR3 is TGTGCCAGCAGTGTACTAGCGGACTACTACGAGCAGTACTTC. Its translation is CASSVLADYYEQYF.

This clone showed up just once. V and J are TRBV7-9 and TRBJ2-7; D is uncertain. The length of the CDR3 is 11 residues. V was pared by 5 bases and J by 3 bases, with 5 bases between. Germline V CDR1 and CDR2: SEHNR, FQNEAQ (reference sequence). For the CDR3, the DNA is TGTGCCAGCAGCCTACACTACGAGCAGTACTTC. It specifies CASSLHYEQYF. The full variable domain, in which reference TRBV7-9 and TRBJ2-7 provide the parts outside the CDR3, is DTGVSQNPRHKITKRGQNVTFRCDPISEHNRLYWYRQTLGQGPEFLTYFQNEAQLEKSRLLSDRFSAERPKGSFSTLEIQRTEQGDSAMYLCASSLHYEQYFGPGTRLTVT.